This T cell receptor beta chain was sequenced for a study of blood T cell repertoires in COVID-19. Study as a whole: From T cells, B-cell-depleted T cells, or PBMCs came the material, which was cDNA or gDNA.

Germline V gene lookup returns CDR1 GTSNPN and CDR2 SVGIG (reference sequence). The CDR3 totals 14 residues. With 0 bases removed from V and 10 bases from J, the gap between germline ends came to 13 bases. The data were produced by immunoSEQ multiplex PCR, yet TCRdb's version contains in-frame clones alone and is incomplete. The sample includes about 120,000 clones, approximately 86% of them seen just once. This receptor was taken from a human donor in a cohort sampled during active COVID-19. The chain couples TRBV30 to TRBJ1-6, with D possibly TRBD1 on 5 matching bases. The sequencing sample was made of peripheral blood. Here the CDR3 reads CAWSVGQGGSPLHF. The CDR3 DNA reads as TGTGCCTGGAGTGTAGGGCAGGGCGGATCACCCCTCCACTTT.